This TCR beta chain is from a study of T cell repertoires in cytomegalovirus infection. Overall study context: Matching HLA type and CMV infection were both indicated by public TCR beta signatures.

Comment on this clonotype: No antigen is known for it. Sequence at one end of the junction differs from germline and may be a read error.

CDR3 length equals 13 residues. Germline V gene sequence: CDR1 SSHAT, CDR2 FNYEAQ (reference sequence). TCRdb reanalysed the reads using MiXCR and keeps one entry per CDR3 protein. The sample lists fewer than 850,000 distinct CDR3 sequences, 25% to 30% occurring once. The rearrangement joins TRBV7-7 to TRBJ2-1, with unresolved D. The starting material was cultured CD8+ T cells from PBMCs, obtained from culture after CMV antigen stimulation. The sequence came from a human donor in good health (CMV status not recorded). Some clones in this sample may be carry-over from other donors' samples. In DNA, the CDR3 is TGTGCTAGCAGCTTAGATGGGGAAAGTGAGCAGTTCTTC. Its translation is CASSLDGESEQFF.